This T cell receptor beta chain was identified in a study of PD-L1 blockade in urothelial cancer. Study in general: The patients' atezolizumab therapy, 1,200 mg intravenously every 3 weeks, started in 2014. Blood was analyzed 3 weeks (second dose) and 6 weeks after treatment start. Median T cell yield per blood sample was about 140,000 cells.

This clone appeared a few times. V gave up 6 bases and J gave up 4 bases; unmatched junction bases: 3. CDR3 length: 13 residues. The germline CDR1 and CDR2 sequences are SGHNT and YENEEA. Documented time point: pretreatment peripheral blood. Clones were read by immunoSEQ multiplex PCR, and TCRdb kept only the in-frame ones, dropping some. The table records about 33,000 clones, roughly 84% of them present only once. The sample consisted of PBMCs, taken around atezolizumab (anti-PD-L1) treatment. J is TRBJ2-3 and V is TRBV11-3, with 8 bases fitting TRBD1. This TCR derives from a man between 60 and 70 years old with urothelial cancer. The DNA of the CDR3 is TGTGCCAGCAGGGACAGGGCGGCAGATACGCAGTATTTT. Amino acid sequence: CASRDRAADTQYF. The whole variable domain, filled in from reference TRBV11-3 and TRBJ2-3, reads EAGVVQSPRYKIIEKKQPVAFWCNPISGHNTLYWYLQNLGQGPELLIRYENEEAVDDSQLPKDRFSAERLKGVDSTLKIQPAELGDSAVYLCASRDRAADTQYFGPGTRLTVL.